The source of this TCR beta chain is a study of early T cells in non-severe SARS-CoV-2 infection. Study as a whole: Whole-blood bulk RNA, unsorted, was sequenced, and chains were unpaired.

Individual cDNA molecules were tagged with unique molecular identifiers. From the 5' RACE reads, TCRdb called clonotypes with MiXCR, one entry per CDR3 protein. The data contain 97,000 or so distinct CDR3 sequences, under 15% of them seen just once; the ten biggest clones take up about 6.2%. Broader study findings: The matching step, a VDJdb search, favored anti-spike CD8 responses and missed private and CD4 specificities.

Worth noting for this clonotype: Its antigen is not identified.

The CDR3 has 12 amino acids. V was pared by 2 bases and J by 12 bases, with 11 bases between. The germline V gene encodes CDR1 SEHNR and CDR2 FQNEAQ (reference sequence). V usage is TRBV7-9 and J usage is TRBJ2-1; TRBD2 is a possible D gene (5 bases). The receptor was derived from an adult who was a healthcare worker with PCR-confirmed SARS-CoV-2 infection or an uninfected control (not recorded which). The sample comprised whole blood. The CDR3 loop reads CASSLTLDLQFF. As DNA, the CDR3 is TGTGCCAGCAGCTTAACACTAGATCTGCAGTTCTTC.